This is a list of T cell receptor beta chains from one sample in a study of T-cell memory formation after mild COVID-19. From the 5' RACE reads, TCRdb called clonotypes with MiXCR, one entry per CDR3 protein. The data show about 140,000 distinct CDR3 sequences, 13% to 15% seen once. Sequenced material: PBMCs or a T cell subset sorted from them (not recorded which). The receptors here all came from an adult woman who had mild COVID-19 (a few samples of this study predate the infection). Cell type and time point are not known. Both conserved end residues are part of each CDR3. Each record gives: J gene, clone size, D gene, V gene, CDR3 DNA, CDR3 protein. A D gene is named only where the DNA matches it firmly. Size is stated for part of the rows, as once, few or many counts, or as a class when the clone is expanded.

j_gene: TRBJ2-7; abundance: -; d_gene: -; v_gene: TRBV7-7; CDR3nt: TGTGCTAGCAGCTTAGATCGGGCCTCCTACGAGCAGTACTTC; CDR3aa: CASSLDRASYEQYF
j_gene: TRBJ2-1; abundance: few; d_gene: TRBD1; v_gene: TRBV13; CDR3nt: TGTGCGCAGGGGGCAAGCAATGAGCAGTTCTTC; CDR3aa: CAQGASNEQFF
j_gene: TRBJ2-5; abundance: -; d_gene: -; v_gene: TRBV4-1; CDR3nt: TGCGCCAGCAGCCAAGAGTTCACAGGGCTAGAGACCCAGTACTTC; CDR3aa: CASSQEFTGLETQYF
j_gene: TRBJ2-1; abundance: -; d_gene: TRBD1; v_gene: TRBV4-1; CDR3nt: TGCGCCAGCAGCCAAGATAGGGGACAGGGCTCGAATGAGCAGTTCTTC; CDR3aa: CASSQDRGQGSNEQFF
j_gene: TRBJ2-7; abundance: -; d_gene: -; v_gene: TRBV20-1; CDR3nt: TGCAGTGCTAGCGGGCGGGGCGAGCAGTACTTC; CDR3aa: CSASGRGEQYF
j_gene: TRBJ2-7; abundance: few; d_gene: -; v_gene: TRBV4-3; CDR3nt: TGCGCCAGCAGCCAAGATACCGGATCTCACTCCTACGAGCAGTACTTC; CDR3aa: CASSQDTGSHSYEQYF
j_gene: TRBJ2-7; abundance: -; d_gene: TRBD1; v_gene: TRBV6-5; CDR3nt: TGTGCCAGCAGCTTACCAACACAGGGGGGACTCTACGAGCAGTACTTC; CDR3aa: CASSLPTQGGLYEQYF
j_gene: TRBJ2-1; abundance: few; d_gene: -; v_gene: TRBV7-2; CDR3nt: TGTGCCAGCAGCTGGGGACTGTACAGCTCCTACAATGAGCAGTTCTTC; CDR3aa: CASSWGLYSSYNEQFF
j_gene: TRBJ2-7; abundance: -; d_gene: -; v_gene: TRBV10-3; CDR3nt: TGTGCCATCAGTGAGTCGTCTCTGTGGGGGGCAACCTACGAGCAGTACTTC; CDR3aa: CAISESSLWGATYEQYF
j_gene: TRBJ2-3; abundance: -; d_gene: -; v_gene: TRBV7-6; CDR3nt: TGTGCCAGCAGCCCGCTCATGGGAACAGATACGCAGTATTTT; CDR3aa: CASSPLMGTDTQYF
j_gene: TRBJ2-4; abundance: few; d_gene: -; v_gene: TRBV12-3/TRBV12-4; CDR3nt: TGTGCCAGCAGTTTACCGGGTCGGGCCAAAAACATTCAGTACTTC; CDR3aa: CASSLPGRAKNIQYF
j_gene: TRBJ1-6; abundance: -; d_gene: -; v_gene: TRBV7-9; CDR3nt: TGTGCCAGCAGCCCCCGGAGTTATAGAGAGTATGACTATAATTCACCCCTCCACTTT; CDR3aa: CASSPRSYREYDYNSPLHF
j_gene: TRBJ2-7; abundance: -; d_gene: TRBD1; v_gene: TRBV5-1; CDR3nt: TGCGCCAGCAGCTTGGTTTCGGGACAGGTCTCCTACGAGCAGTACTTC; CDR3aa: CASSLVSGQVSYEQYF
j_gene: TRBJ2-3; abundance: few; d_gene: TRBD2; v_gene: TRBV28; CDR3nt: TGTGCCAGCAGTTCCCGACTCTTAGCGGGAGGCGCAGATACGCAGTATTTT; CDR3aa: CASSSRLLAGGADTQYF
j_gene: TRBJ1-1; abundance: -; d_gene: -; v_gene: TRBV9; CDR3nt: TGTGCCAGCAGCGTTGGAGGGTCTGGGACTGAAGCTTTCTTT; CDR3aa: CASSVGGSGTEAFF
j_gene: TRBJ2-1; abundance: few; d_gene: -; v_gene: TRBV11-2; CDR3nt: TGTGCCAGCAGCTTAGTTGAGCAGTTCTTC; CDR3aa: CASSLVEQFF
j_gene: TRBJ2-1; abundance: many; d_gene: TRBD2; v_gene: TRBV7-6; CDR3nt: TGTGCCAGCAGTCCGGGACTAGCGGGGGGACCATACAATGAGCAGTTCTTC; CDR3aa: CASSPGLAGGPYNEQFF
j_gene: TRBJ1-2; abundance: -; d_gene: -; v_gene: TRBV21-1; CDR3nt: TGTGCCAGCAGGTACCGCTATGGCTACACCTTC; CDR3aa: CASRYRYGYTF
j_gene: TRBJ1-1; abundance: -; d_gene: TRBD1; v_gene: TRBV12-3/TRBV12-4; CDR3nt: TGTGCCAGCACCTTAGGGGGGCCGGGACAGGGGAACACTGAAGCTTTCTTT; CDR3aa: CASTLGGPGQGNTEAFF
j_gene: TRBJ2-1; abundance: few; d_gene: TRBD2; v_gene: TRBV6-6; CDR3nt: TGTGCCAGCAGTTACGGAGCGGGAGGGAGAGACAATGAGCAGTTCTTC; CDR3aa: CASSYGAGGRDNEQFF
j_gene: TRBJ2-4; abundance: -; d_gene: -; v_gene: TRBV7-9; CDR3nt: TGTGCCAGCATTGAACCCCACGGGGGAAACATTCAGTACTTC; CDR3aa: CASIEPHGGNIQYF
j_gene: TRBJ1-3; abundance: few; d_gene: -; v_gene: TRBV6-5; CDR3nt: TGTGCCAGCAGTCTGTTGGGTCTCTCTGGAAACACCATATATTTT; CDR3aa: CASSLLGLSGNTIYF
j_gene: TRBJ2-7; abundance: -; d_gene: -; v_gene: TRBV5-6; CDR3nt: TGTGCCAGCACCTTGACAGGTTCCTACGAGCAGTACTTC; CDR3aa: CASTLTGSYEQYF
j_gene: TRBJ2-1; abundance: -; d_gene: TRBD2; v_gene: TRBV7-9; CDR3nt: TGTGCCAGCAGGTCTAGCGGGAGGCCCTACAATGAGCAGTTCTTC; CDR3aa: CASRSSGRPYNEQFF
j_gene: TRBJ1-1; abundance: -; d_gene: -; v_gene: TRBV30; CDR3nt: TGTGCCTGGGATATTCGGGGGAACACTGAAGCTTTCTTT; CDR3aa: CAWDIRGNTEAFF
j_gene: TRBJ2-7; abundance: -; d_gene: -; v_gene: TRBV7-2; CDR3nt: TGTGCCAGCAGCTCCCAGGGGCGGGGGAGCTCCTACGAGCAGTACTTC; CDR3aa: CASSSQGRGSSYEQYF
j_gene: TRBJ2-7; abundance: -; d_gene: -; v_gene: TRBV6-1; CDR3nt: TGTGCCAGCACCCGAAGCGGGCGGGGGCCCTCCTACGAGCAGTACTTC; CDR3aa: CASTRSGRGPSYEQYF
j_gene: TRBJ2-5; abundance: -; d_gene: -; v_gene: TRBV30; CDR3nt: TGTGCCTGGAGCGGGACTCGACAAGAGACCCAGTACTTC; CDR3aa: CAWSGTRQETQYF
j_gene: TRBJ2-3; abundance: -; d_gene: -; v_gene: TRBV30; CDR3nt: TGTGCCTGGAGTGTAGGTCTTCCAGATACGCAGTATTTT; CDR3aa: CAWSVGLPDTQYF
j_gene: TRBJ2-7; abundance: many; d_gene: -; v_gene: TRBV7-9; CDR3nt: TGTGCCAGCAGTTGGACCGGCCGGGACTACGAGCAGTACTTC; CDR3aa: CASSWTGRDYEQYF
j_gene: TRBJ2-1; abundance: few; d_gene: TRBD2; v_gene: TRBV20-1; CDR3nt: TGCAGTGCTAGAGCGGGAGGGTTATCCTACAATGAGCAGTTCTTC; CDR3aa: CSARAGGLSYNEQFF
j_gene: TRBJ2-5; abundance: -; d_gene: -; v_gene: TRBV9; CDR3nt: TGTGCCAGCAGCGTAGATGAAGCGGAGACCCAGTACTTC; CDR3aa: CASSVDEAETQYF
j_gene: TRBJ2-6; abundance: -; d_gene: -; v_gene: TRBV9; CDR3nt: TGTGCCAGCAGCCAAGGATCTGGGGCCAACGTCCTGACTTTC; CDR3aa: CASSQGSGANVLTF
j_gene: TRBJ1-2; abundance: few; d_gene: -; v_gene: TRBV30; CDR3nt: TGTGCCTGGTACTACAGTGGTAGCGGGTATGGCTACACCTTC; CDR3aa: CAWYYSGSGYGYTF
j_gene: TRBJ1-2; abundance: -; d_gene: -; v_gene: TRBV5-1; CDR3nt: TGCGCCAGCAGCTTTCTCCCAAGGATCTATGGCTACACCTTC; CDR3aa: CASSFLPRIYGYTF
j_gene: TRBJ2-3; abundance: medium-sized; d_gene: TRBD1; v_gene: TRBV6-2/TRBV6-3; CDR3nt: TGTGCCAGCAGTTACTCCGGACAGGGCACAGATACGCAGTATTTT; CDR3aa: CASSYSGQGTDTQYF
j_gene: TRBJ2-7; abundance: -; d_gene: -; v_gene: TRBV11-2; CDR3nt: TGTGCCAGCAGCCACATAGGCTACGAGCAGTACTTC; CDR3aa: CASSHIGYEQYF
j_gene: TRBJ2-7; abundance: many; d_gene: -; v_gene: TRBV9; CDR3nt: TGTGCCAGCAGCCCTCGCCCGGATGTGCAGTACTTC; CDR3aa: CASSPRPDVQYF
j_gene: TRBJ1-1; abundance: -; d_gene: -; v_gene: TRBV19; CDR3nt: TGTGCCAGTAGTATGTGGGCCTTGAACACTGAAGCTTTCTTT; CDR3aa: CASSMWALNTEAFF
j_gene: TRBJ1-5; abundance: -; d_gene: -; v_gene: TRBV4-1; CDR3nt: TGCGCCAGCAGCCGGAATAGCAATCAGCCCCAGCATTTT; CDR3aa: CASSRNSNQPQHF
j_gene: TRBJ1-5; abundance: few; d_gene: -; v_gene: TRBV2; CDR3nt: TGTGCCAGCAGTGAGGGGCAGGGAAGAGGTCAGCCCCAGCATTTT; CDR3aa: CASSEGQGRGQPQHF
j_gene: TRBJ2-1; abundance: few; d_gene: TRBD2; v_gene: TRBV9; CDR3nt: TGTGCCAGCAGCGGCCCTAGCGGGAGGACTAATGAGCAGTTCTTC; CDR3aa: CASSGPSGRTNEQFF
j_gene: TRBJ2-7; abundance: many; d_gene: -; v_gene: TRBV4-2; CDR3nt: TGTGCCAGCAGCCTCGGGGGATCGAGCTCCTACGAGCAGTACTTC; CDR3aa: CASSLGGSSSYEQYF
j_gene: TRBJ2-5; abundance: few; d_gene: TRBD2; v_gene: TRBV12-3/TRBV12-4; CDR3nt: TGTGCCAGCAGGGGAGCGGGAGGGCCGCGGACCCAAGAGACCCAGTACTTC; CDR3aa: CASRGAGGPRTQETQYF
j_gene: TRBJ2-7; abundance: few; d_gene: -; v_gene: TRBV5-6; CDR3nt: TGTGCCAGCAGCGACCGGGACGGACTCTACGAGCAGTACTTC; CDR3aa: CASSDRDGLYEQYF
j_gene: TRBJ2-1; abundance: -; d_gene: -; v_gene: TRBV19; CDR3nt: TGTGCCAGTAGTGCCCCGGAGACGGGAGTAGCCTACAATGAGCAGTTCTTC; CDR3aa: CASSAPETGVAYNEQFF
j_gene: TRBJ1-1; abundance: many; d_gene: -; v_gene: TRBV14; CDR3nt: TGTGCCAGCAGCCAAGGACAGAACACTGAAGCTTTCTTT; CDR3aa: CASSQGQNTEAFF
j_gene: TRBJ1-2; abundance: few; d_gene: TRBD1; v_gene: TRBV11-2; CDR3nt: TGTGCCAGCAGCCCCAAGGGACAGGCCCATATTAACTATGGCTACACCTTC; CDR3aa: CASSPKGQAHINYGYTF
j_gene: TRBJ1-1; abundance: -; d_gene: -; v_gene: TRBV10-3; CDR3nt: TGTGCCATCGGAGGGGGGGGGACTGAAGCTTTCTTT; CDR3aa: CAIGGGGTEAFF
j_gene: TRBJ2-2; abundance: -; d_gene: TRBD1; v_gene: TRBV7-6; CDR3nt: TGTGCCAGCAGCTTAGGAGGGGGACAGGCGACCGGGGAGCTGTTTTTT; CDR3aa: CASSLGGGQATGELFF
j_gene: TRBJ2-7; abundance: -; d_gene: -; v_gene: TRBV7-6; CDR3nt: TGTGCCAGCAGCTTGGAGACCGACTACGAGCAGTACTTC; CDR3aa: CASSLETDYEQYF
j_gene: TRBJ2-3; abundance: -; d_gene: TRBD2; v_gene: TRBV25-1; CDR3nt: TGTGCCAGCAGTCACCCCCCTAGCGGGCGTAGCACAGATACGCAGTATTTT; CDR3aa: CASSHPPSGRSTDTQYF
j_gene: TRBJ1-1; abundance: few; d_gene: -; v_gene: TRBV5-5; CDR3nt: TGTGCCAGCAGCTTGGGGCAGGCGAGAGAAACTGAAGCTTTCTTT; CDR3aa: CASSLGQARETEAFF
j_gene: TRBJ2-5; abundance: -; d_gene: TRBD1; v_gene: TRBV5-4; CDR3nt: TGTGCCAGCAGCCCCGGACAGGGGGTTCGGCAAGAGACCCAGTACTTC; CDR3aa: CASSPGQGVRQETQYF
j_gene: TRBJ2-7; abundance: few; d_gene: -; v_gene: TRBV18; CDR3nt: TGTGCCAGCTCACCACCGTATTCGACTCTGGAGGAGCAGTACTTC; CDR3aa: CASSPPYSTLEEQYF
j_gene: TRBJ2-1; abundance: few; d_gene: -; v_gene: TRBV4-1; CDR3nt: TGCGCCAGCAGCCCGCTTACGGGAGTGGCCGTCGATGAGCAGTTCTTC; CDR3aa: CASSPLTGVAVDEQFF
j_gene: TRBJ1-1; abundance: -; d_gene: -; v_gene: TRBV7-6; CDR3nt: TGTGCCAGCAGCTTAGATGGGGCGAACACTGAAGCTTTCTTT; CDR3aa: CASSLDGANTEAFF
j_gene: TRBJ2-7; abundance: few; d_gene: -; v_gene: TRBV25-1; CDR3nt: TGTGCCAGCAGTGCCGGGACACGGTTAAAGCAGTACTTC; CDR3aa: CASSAGTRLKQYF
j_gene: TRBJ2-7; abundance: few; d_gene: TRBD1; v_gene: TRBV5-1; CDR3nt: TGCGCCAGCAGCTTGGGACAGGGAGTACGGTACGAGCAGTACTTC; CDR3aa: CASSLGQGVRYEQYF